A single sample is the source of the 22 T cell receptor beta chains below, sequenced in a study of T cell responses to AZD1222 COVID-19 vaccine. The method was immunoSEQ multiplex PCR; TCRdb's version includes in-frame clones alone and lacks a portion of them. The table shows 100,000 to 120,000 clones, with over 85% occurring only once. This specimen was peripheral blood, taken 28 days after the second AZD1222 dose. These receptors were collected from an adult who received the AZD1222 COVID-19 vaccine.

The V call is TRBV11-2, the J call TRBJ1-6; 7 positions agree with TRBD1. J lost 0 bases, V lost 5 bases, and 7 bases had no gene match. This CDR3 is built from 17 residues. CDR1 and CDR2 (germline): SGHAT, FQNNGV. The CDR3 sequence is CASSARQGRSYNSPLHF. In DNA, the CDR3 is TGTGCCAGCAGCGCCAGACAGGGACGCTCCTATAATTCACCCCTCCACTTT.

The rearrangement uses TRBV5-1 and TRBJ1-2; D is undetermined. The V gene's germline CDR1 is SGHRS and CDR2 YFSETQ. The germline V and J ends were trimmed by 4 bases and 4 bases, with 11 bases remaining between them. This CDR3 spans 13 amino acids. The CDR3 is CASSPTEFYGYTF. CDR3 sequence (DNA): TGCGCCAGCAGCCCTACAGAGTTCTATGGCTACACCTTC.

The J gene is TRBJ2-5, the V gene TRBV7-8, with D hard to call. In germline, CDR1 is SGHVS, CDR2 FQNEAQ. Trimming cost V 4 bases and J 5 bases, with 8 bases left between them. This CDR3 spans 12 amino acids. DNA of the CDR3: TGTGCCAGCAGCTATGTTTTCGAGACCCAGTACTTC. Residues: CASSYVFETQYF. The variable domain in full, completed from reference TRBV7-8 and TRBJ2-5, reads GAGVSQSPRYKVAKRGQDVALRCDPISGHVSLFWYQQALGQGPEFLTYFQNEAQLDKSGLPSDRFFAERPEGSVSTLKIQRTQQEDSAVYLCASSYVFETQYFGPGTRLLVL.

A single count supports this clone. The V and J genes are TRBV12-3 or TRBV12-4 and TRBJ1-3; 7 bases match TRBD1. This CDR3 spans 13 amino acids. V shed 5 bases and J 4 bases; nucleotides not matched to a gene: 2. The CDR3 region is CASSPGQGNTIYF. The CDR3 DNA is TGTGCCAGCAGTCCGGGACAGGGAAACACCATATATTTT.

The chain links TRBV7-9 to TRBJ1-2, with 7 bases aligning to TRBD1. Germline V gene data show CDR1 as SEHNR and CDR2 as FQNEAQ (reference sequence). This CDR3 contains 13 residues. With 1 base clipped from V and 4 bases from J, the junction kept 0 bases outside the gene matches. In nucleotides, the CDR3 is TGTGCCAGCAGCTTAGGGGACAGCTATGGCTACACCTTC. Protein product: CASSLGDSYGYTF.

CDR3 DNA sequence: TGTGCCAGCAGAACTAGCGGGGGGCACTACAATGAGCAGTTCTTC. It yields the protein CASRTSGGHYNEQFF. The chain employs TRBV14 and TRBJ2-1; 12 nucleotides align to TRBD2. Germline CDR1 reads SGHDN; CDR2 reads FVKESK. The J segment lost 3 bases and the V segment lost 6 bases, leaving 3 bases of the junction unmatched. This CDR3 contains 15 residues.

The CDR3 protein is CASSQVAGQGANEQYF. CDR3 coding DNA: TGTGCCAGCAGCCAAGTGGCGGGACAGGGGGCCAACGAGCAGTACTTC. The V gene is TRBV3-1 (or the pseudogene TRBV3-2), the J gene TRBJ2-7, with TRBD1 matching over 12 bases. Germline values: CDR1 LGHDT, CDR2 YNNKEL (reference sequence). The CDR3 covers 16 residues. J was trimmed by 5 bases and V by 1 base; bases with no gene match: 6.

The chain is built from TRBV28 and TRBJ2-5, with D perhaps given as TRBD1 or TRBD2 (6 bases each). CDR3 length equals 13 residues. CDR1 MDHEN and CDR2 SYDVKM come from the germline V gene. V lost 6 bases to trimming and J lost 1 base, with 9 bases between them. DNA for the CDR3: TGTGCCAGCAGAGGGGGGCCCCAAGAGACCCAGTACTTC. The encoded protein is CASRGGPQETQYF.

The chain joins TRBV6-5 to TRBJ2-1, with unresolved D. Germline V gives CDR1 MNHEY, CDR2 SVGAGI. V was shortened by 6 bases and J by 0 bases, with 6 bases between the two germline ends. This CDR3 is 13 amino acids long. The CDR3 reads CASRADSYNEQFF. CDR3 nucleotide sequence: TGTGCCAGCAGGGCTGACTCCTACAATGAGCAGTTCTTC.

The rearrangement links TRBV4-3 to TRBJ2-5, with D maybe TRBD2 (6 bases). CDR1 and CDR2 (germline): LGHNA, YSLEER. V dropped 0 bases and J dropped 7 bases, with 18 bases sitting between them. This CDR3 spans 16 amino acids. CDR3 region: CASSQEIAALGVTQYF. In DNA form, the CDR3 reads TGCGCCAGCAGCCAAGAAATAGCGGCCTTGGGGGTGACCCAGTACTTC.

This clone was detected a few times. The V call is TRBV13, the J call TRBJ1-4, with a possible D match to TRBD1 (6 bases). CDR3 length equals 15 residues. CDR1 is PRHDT and CDR2 is FYEKMQ in the germline V gene (reference sequence). The V end was cut by 4 bases, the J end by 2 bases, with 11 bases between. Here the CDR3 reads CASSSRTATNEKLFF. The DNA of the CDR3 is TGTGCCAGCAGCTCCCGGACAGCCACTAATGAAAAACTGTTTTTT.

The rearrangement uses TRBV19 and TRBJ2-1; the D gene could be TRBD1 or TRBD2 (5 bases each). Germline lookup yields CDR1 LNHDA and CDR2 SQIVND (reference sequence). CDR3 length equals 17 residues. V was clipped by 5 bases and J by 5 bases, with 22 bases between them. The CDR3 DNA sequence: TGTGCCAGTAGTCTCTCCCCCCCGGGGACGATGGACAATGAGCAGTTCTTC. Translated: CASSLSPPGTMDNEQFF.

J is TRBJ1-1 and V is TRBV19, with D maybe TRBD1 (6 bases). CDR1 LNHDA and CDR2 SQIVND come from the germline V gene (reference sequence). CDR3 length equals 17 residues. V lost 2 bases and J lost 4, with 20 bases in between. CDR3 amino acids: CASSIQGRGRSGTEAFF. In DNA form, the CDR3 reads TGTGCCAGTAGTATACAGGGCAGGGGTCGATCGGGCACTGAAGCTTTCTTT.

The chain links TRBV14 to TRBJ2-2; D is ambiguous. The CDR3 loop spans 15 amino acids. The germline V gene encodes CDR1 SGHDN and CDR2 FVKESK. Trimming shortened V by 1 base and J by 3 bases, and 9 bases separated the two germline ends. CDR3 loop: CASSQVGRDTGELFF. CDR3 DNA sequence: TGTGCCAGCAGCCAAGTGGGCCGGGACACCGGGGAGCTGTTTTTT.

V is TRBV29-1 and J is TRBJ2-3; no clear D. Germline V gene sequence: CDR1 SQVTM, CDR2 ANQGSEA. Trimming shortened V by 3 bases and J by 2 bases, and 3 bases separated the two germline ends. The CDR3 is 11 amino acids. CDR3 sequence reads: CSVEYTDTQYF. In DNA form, the CDR3 reads TGCAGCGTTGAGTACACAGATACGCAGTATTTT.

This chain joins TRBV7-9 and TRBJ2-1; a possible D gene is TRBD2 (7 bases). Germline V gene data show CDR1 as SEHNR and CDR2 as FQNEAQ (reference sequence). Trimming removed 2 bases at V and 8 bases at J, with 22 bases between. This CDR3 has 17 amino acids. CDR3 loop: CASSLKLAGALPHEQFF. The CDR3 DNA is TGTGCCAGCAGCTTAAAATTGGCGGGGGCCCTCCCCCATGAGCAGTTCTTC.

The rearrangement links TRBV18 to TRBJ2-7, with TRBD2 as a possible D gene (5 bases). The V end lost 5 bases, the J end lost 5 bases, and 10 bases lay between the germline ends. Germline V gene lookup returns CDR1 KGHSH and CDR2 LQKENI. This CDR3 region has 12 residues. As DNA, the CDR3 is TGTGCCAGCTCAGATGAGGGTCACGAGCAGTACTTC. As protein: CASSDEGHEQYF.

In its sample, this clone was seen once. The rearrangement joins TRBV7-3 to TRBJ2-5, with TRBD2 identical over 9 bases. Germline assignment: CDR1 SGHTA and CDR2 FQGTGA. CDR3 size: 15 residues. The V and J ends lost 2 bases and 1 base, in that order; junction bases with no gene match: 2. CDR3 bases: TGTGCCAGCAGCTTAGGAGCGGGGGGCCAAGAGACCCAGTACTTC. Its protein is CASSLGAGGQETQYF.

The V call is TRBV12-5, the J call TRBJ2-5; TRBD2 aligns across 9 bases. The germline gives CDR1 LGHNT, CDR2 FRNRAP. The CDR3 runs to 14 residues. With 5 bases clipped from V and 4 bases from J, the junction kept 5 bases outside the gene matches. CDR3 residues: CASGPIAGVETQYF. CDR3 coding DNA: TGTGCTAGTGGTCCAATAGCGGGGGTAGAGACCCAGTACTTC.

This chain links TRBV5-1 with TRBJ1-1, with 7 bases matching TRBD1. J gave up 1 base and V 3 bases, and 3 bases lay outside the gene matches. This CDR3 spans 14 amino acids. Looked up from germline, CDR1 is SGHRS and CDR2 is YFSETQ. CDR3: CASSSGTANTEAFF. DNA for the CDR3: TGCGCCAGCAGCTCCGGGACAGCGAACACTGAAGCTTTCTTT.

This chain uses TRBV11-2 with TRBJ2-7; TRBD1 might be the D (6 bases). CDR3 length: 12 residues. V dropped 6 bases and J dropped 5 bases, with 11 bases sitting between them. Germline lookup yields CDR1 SGHAT and CDR2 FQNNGV. The CDR3 DNA reads as TGTGCCAGCAGACACGGGGACAACGAGCAGTACTTC. It encodes CASRHGDNEQYF. Filled out from reference TRBV11-2 and TRBJ2-7, the complete variable domain reads EAGVAQSPRYKIIEKRQSVAFWCNPISGHATLYWYQQILGQGPKLLIQFQNNGVVDDSQLPKDRFSAERLKGVDSTLKIQPAKLEDSAVYLCASRHGDNEQYFGPGTRLTVT.

The chain carries TRBV10-1 and TRBJ2-7; no reliable D call. V lost 3 bases to trimming and J lost 1 base, with 4 bases between them. The CDR3 extends over 12 amino acids. The germline gives CDR1 WNHNN, CDR2 SYGVQD (reference sequence). The CDR3 protein is CASSDKSYEQYF. The CDR3 DNA reads TGCGCCAGCAGTGATAAATCCTACGAGCAGTACTTC.